One and the same sample provided the 20 T cell receptor beta chains below, sequenced in a study of B cell selection in AIRE deficiency. The protocol was immunoSEQ multiplex PCR, while the TCRdb copy is restricted to in-frame clones and leaves out a portion. Counted here are 20,000 to 25,000 clones, roughly 98% occurring once; the ten biggest clones make up 0.15% to 0.2%. Conventional CD4 T cells were sorted as CD4+CD127+ cells. The source material was conventional CD4+ T cells sorted from PBMCs. The source of these receptors is a human donor with AIRE deficiency.

Written as DNA, the CDR3 is TGCGCCAGCAGCCAATCTAGGACAGGGGGGACTGAAGCTTTCTTT. Amino acid sequence: CASSQSRTGGTEAFF. V usage is TRBV4-1 and J usage is TRBJ1-1; 10 positions match TRBD1. Per germline, CDR1 MGHRA and CDR2 YSYEKL. V lost 2 bases and J lost 5; bases outside the gene matches: 5. This CDR3 has 15 residues.

J is TRBJ1-1 and V is TRBV6-4, with 8 bases matching TRBD1. Germline V gene sequence: CDR1 MRHNA, CDR2 SNTAGT. The CDR3 totals 17 residues. The J segment lost 0 bases and the V segment lost 7 bases, leaving 13 bases of the junction unmatched. CDR3 DNA sequence: TGTGCCAGCACCACACTAAAGACAGGGGCCATGAACACTGAAGCTTTCTTT. Residues: CASTTLKTGAMNTEAFF.

This chain connects TRBV6-4 to TRBJ2-1, with 10 bases matching TRBD1. The V segment lost 0 bases and the J segment 8 bases; nucleotides outside the gene matches: 1. The germline V gene has CDR1 MRHNA and CDR2 SNTAGT. The CDR3 is 14 amino acids. The CDR3: CASSDSGTGDEQFF. The CDR3 DNA is TGTGCCAGCAGTGACTCGGGGACAGGGGATGAGCAGTTCTTC.

The gene calls are TRBV30 and TRBJ1-2, with D maybe TRBD1 (6 bases). V was clipped by 4 bases and J by 5 bases, with 14 bases between them. Germline lookup yields CDR1 GTSNPN and CDR2 SVGIG (reference sequence). This CDR3 spans 13 amino acids. The CDR3 nucleotides read TGTGCCTGGATACTCAGGGGAGGTTATGGCTACACCTTC. Amino acid sequence: CAWILRGGYGYTF.

V gene TRBV28 combines with J gene TRBJ2-1; D unresolved. The V end lost 4 bases, the J end lost 13 bases, and 11 bases lay between the germline ends. Per the germline V gene, CDR1 is MDHEN and CDR2 is SYDVKM. This CDR3 has 11 amino acids. The CDR3: CASSSVQKQFF. DNA of the CDR3: TGTGCCAGCAGTTCAGTCCAGAAACAGTTCTTC.

This clone was observed a single time. The CDR3 protein is CASSEGWGREQYF. The CDR3 DNA follows: TGTGCCAGCAGCGAGGGATGGGGGAGGGAGCAGTACTTC. The chain recombines TRBV9 with TRBJ2-7, with D possibly TRBD2 on 6 matching bases. Germline V gene data show CDR1 as SGDLS and CDR2 as YYNGEE. The CDR3 runs 13 residues. Trimming pared 3 bases from V and 7 bases from J, leaving 14 bases between.

V and J are TRBV10-2 and TRBJ2-7; 9 bases agree with TRBD2. This CDR3 spans 15 amino acids. Germline-derived CDR1 and CDR2 are WSHSY and SAAADI. Losses at the gene ends were 2 bases for V and 1 base for J; bases not matched to a gene: 3. DNA for the CDR3: TGCGCCAGCAGTGAGGGACTAGCGAAATCCTACGAGCAGTACTTC. Protein: CASSEGLAKSYEQYF.

The chain recombines TRBV5-1 with TRBJ2-3; the match to TRBD1 covers 8 bases. From germline, CDR1 is SGHRS and CDR2 YFSETQ. The CDR3 sequence is 15 residues long. V lost 4 bases to trimming and J lost 1 base; unmatched junction nucleotides: 5. DNA for the CDR3: TGCGCCAGCAGCGTGACCAGGGGGCGCACAGATACGCAGTATTTT. Translation gives CASSVTRGRTDTQYF. Variable domain in full (rest from reference TRBV5-1 and TRBJ2-3): KAGVTQTPRYLIKTRGQQVTLSCSPISGHRSVSWYQQTPGQGLQFLFEYFSETQRNKGNFPGRFSGRQFSNSRSEMNVSTLELGDSALYLCASSVTRGRTDTQYFGPGTRLTVL.

Here the CDR3 reads CASSLGDFYEQYF. The CDR3 region has the DNA TGTGCCAGCAGCTTGGGAGACTTCTACGAGCAGTACTTC. This rearrangement joins TRBV5-5 to TRBJ2-7; no clear D gene. The germline CDR1 and CDR2 sequences are SGHKS and YYEKEE (reference sequence). V lost 0 bases, J lost 3 bases, and 7 bases lay in between. The CDR3 has 13 amino acids.

The rearrangement uses TRBV19 and TRBJ2-5, with D possibly matching TRBD1 (6 bases). The last part of the DNA fits TRBJ2-7 better; the J call may be wrong. The CDR3 covers 17 residues. Germline V gene lookup returns CDR1 LNHDA and CDR2 SQIVND (reference sequence). CDR3 coding DNA: TGTGCCAGTAGCGAAACCCACACCGGGACACAGGCCTACGAGCAGTACTTC. As protein: CASSETHTGTQAYEQYF.

This chain uses TRBV6-1 with TRBJ1-1; no clear D. There are 13 residues in the CDR3. Between the trimmed V and J ends, which lost 3 bases and 5 bases, there was a span of 10 bases. Germline CDR1 MNHNS, CDR2 SASEGT. DNA for the CDR3: TGTGCCAGCAGTGAGGGGTGGAGGACTGAAGCTTTCTTT. Translating it yields CASSEGWRTEAFF.

This chain links TRBV11-2 with TRBJ1-1; D is unresolved. V gave up 0 bases and J gave up 5 bases, with 10 bases separating them. The CDR3 runs to 14 residues. CDR1 is SGHAT, CDR2 FQNNGV, per germline. CDR3 region: CASSLEGGLTEAFF. The CDR3 nucleotides are TGTGCCAGCAGCTTAGAGGGCGGGTTGACTGAAGCTTTCTTT.

The gene calls are TRBV11-3 and TRBJ2-1; D ambiguous. This CDR3 contains 14 residues. The V and J ends lost 1 base and 4 bases respectively, with 8 bases between them. Germline V gene data show CDR1 as SGHNT and CDR2 as YENEEA. CDR3 nucleotide sequence: TGTGCCAGCAGCTTAGCTCAAACTTACAATGAGCAGTTCTTC. Protein sequence: CASSLAQTYNEQFF.

This clone was observed a single time. J is TRBJ2-2 and V is TRBV19, with D tentatively TRBD1 or TRBD2 (5 bases each). V dropped 6 bases and J dropped 2 bases, with 13 bases sitting between them. Looked up from germline, CDR1 is LNHDA and CDR2 is SQIVND (reference sequence). This CDR3 has 15 residues. CDR3 amino acids: CASRGVRLNTGELFF. DNA of the CDR3: TGTGCCAGTAGGGGGGTTCGGTTAAACACCGGGGAGCTGTTTTTT.

V is TRBV19 and J is TRBJ2-1; 9 bases are shared with TRBD2. The J segment lost 3 bases and the V segment lost 3 bases, leaving 15 bases of the junction unmatched. This CDR3 has 19 amino acids. CDR1 and CDR2 (germline): LNHDA, SQIVND (reference sequence). The CDR3 nucleotides are TGTGCCAGTAGTATCGGCCTAGCGGGATCGTCCACGTACTACAATGAGCAGTTCTTC. Its translation: CASSIGLAGSSTYYNEQFF.

The rearrangement uses TRBV30 and TRBJ2-2; the D gene is possibly TRBD2 (6 bases). Trimming removed 5 bases at V and 2 bases at J, with 9 bases between. Germline V gives CDR1 GTSNPN, CDR2 SVGIG (reference sequence). This CDR3 comprises 13 residues. CDR3 nucleotide sequence: TGTGCCTGGCGGGAGACCAACACCGGGGAGCTGTTTTTT. The encoded protein is CAWRETNTGELFF.

The chain recombines TRBV10-3 with TRBJ1-3; D is possibly TRBD1 (5 bases). The germline V gene encodes CDR1 ENHRY and CDR2 SYGVKD. The CDR3 contains 13 residues. Trimming took 2 bases from V and 4 from J, leaving 6 bases between them. The CDR3 bases are TGTGCCATCAGTGAGGGGACGGGAAACACCATATATTTT. The encoded protein is CAISEGTGNTIYF.

The chain uses TRBV28 and TRBJ2-7; D might be TRBD2 (5 bases). Germline CDR1 is MDHEN and CDR2 is SYDVKM. The V and J ends lost 3 bases and 7 bases respectively, with 16 bases between them. The CDR3 runs to 14 residues. The CDR3 region is CASSFVLRSGEQYF. CDR3 sequence (DNA): TGTGCCAGCAGTTTTGTTCTGAGGTCGGGGGAGCAGTACTTC.

The chain has TRBV14 and TRBJ1-3; no clear D gene. The CDR3 contains 15 residues. V lost 4 bases and J 0 bases, leaving 10 bases between the germline ends. Germline V gene sequence: CDR1 SGHDN, CDR2 FVKESK. The CDR3 nucleotides are TGTGCCAGCAGCCCCCCATGGTACTCTGGAAACACCATATATTTT. Its translation: CASSPPWYSGNTIYF.

The chain employs TRBV11-2 and TRBJ1-4, with 8 positions matching TRBD1. The germline CDR1 and CDR2 sequences are SGHAT and FQNNGV. V lost 6 bases and J lost 3; bases outside the gene matches: 12. CDR3 size: 17 residues. CDR3 loop: CASRGTGGIVPNEKLFF. The CDR3 coding sequence is TGTGCCAGCAGGGGAACAGGGGGGATTGTGCCTAATGAAAAACTGTTTTTT.